A selection of T cell receptor beta chains follows, all from one sample in a study of early T cells in non-severe SARS-CoV-2 infection. TCRdb processed the 5' RACE reads anew with MiXCR; each CDR3 protein has one entry. This repertoire shows tens of thousands of distinct CDR3 sequences, around a tenth found once; its top ten account for under 6.5%. Sequencing input: whole blood. The source is an adult who was a healthcare worker with PCR-confirmed SARS-CoV-2 infection or an uninfected control (not recorded which). CDR3s include the opening cysteine and the closing phenylalanine or tryptophan. Each record gives: J gene, V gene, CDR3 protein.

j_gene: TRBJ2-1
v_gene: TRBV5-1
CDR3aa: CASSPIAGGPGEQFF

j_gene: TRBJ2-3
v_gene: TRBV6-2/TRBV6-3
CDR3aa: CASSPRTSGVPDTQYF

j_gene: TRBJ2-3
v_gene: TRBV11-2
CDR3aa: CASSLERGRGQRDTQYF

j_gene: TRBJ2-7
v_gene: TRBV4-2
CDR3aa: CASSPGPQGSYEQYF

j_gene: TRBJ1-1
v_gene: TRBV6-6
CDR3aa: CASSSGSFEAFF

j_gene: TRBJ1-4
v_gene: TRBV9
CDR3aa: CASSAETESGKLFF

j_gene: TRBJ1-1
v_gene: TRBV5-1
CDR3aa: CASSLVGDLLNTEAFF

j_gene: TRBJ2-3
v_gene: TRBV7-2
CDR3aa: CASSLPRGGSTDTQYF

j_gene: TRBJ2-5
v_gene: TRBV12-3/TRBV12-4
CDR3aa: CASSFYLSRMETQYF

j_gene: TRBJ1-6
v_gene: TRBV9
CDR3aa: CASSVESENSPLHF

j_gene: TRBJ2-3
v_gene: TRBV11-3
CDR3aa: CASSSEQGGLAGGPGTDTQYF

j_gene: TRBJ2-3
v_gene: TRBV5-4
CDR3aa: CASSSNPGPRSLDTQYF

j_gene: TRBJ2-5
v_gene: TRBV3-1
CDR3aa: CASSQDRTGSGPQYF

j_gene: TRBJ2-7
v_gene: TRBV18
CDR3aa: CASSLSGAYEQYF

j_gene: TRBJ2-1
v_gene: TRBV6-2/TRBV6-3
CDR3aa: CASSYSNLAGTNEQFF

j_gene: TRBJ2-2
v_gene: TRBV5-1
CDR3aa: CASSSPPGVARAGELFF

j_gene: TRBJ2-4
v_gene: TRBV5-1
CDR3aa: CASSPRTGAKNIQYF

j_gene: TRBJ2-3
v_gene: TRBV2
CDR3aa: CASRADLSSTDTQYF

j_gene: TRBJ2-4
v_gene: TRBV7-9
CDR3aa: CASSPVSGQNIQYF

j_gene: TRBJ1-2
v_gene: TRBV29-1
CDR3aa: CSVHKGHGYTF

j_gene: TRBJ2-7
v_gene: TRBV11-3
CDR3aa: CASSLSRSSYEQYF

j_gene: TRBJ2-1
v_gene: TRBV6-1
CDR3aa: CASSARNIHRNEQFF

j_gene: TRBJ2-7
v_gene: TRBV20-1
CDR3aa: CSARVPDTSYEQYF

j_gene: TRBJ2-5
v_gene: TRBV25-1
CDR3aa: CASGTSLGVETQYF

j_gene: TRBJ1-2
v_gene: TRBV7-9
CDR3aa: CASSPPNGQVYGYTF

j_gene: TRBJ1-1
v_gene: TRBV4-3
CDR3aa: CASSQDFSTPTEAFF

j_gene: TRBJ2-2
v_gene: TRBV27
CDR3aa: CASSFGGELFF

j_gene: TRBJ1-1
v_gene: TRBV7-2
CDR3aa: CASSLEGDWDTEAFF

j_gene: TRBJ2-5
v_gene: TRBV5-4
CDR3aa: CASTKGRTYQETQYF

j_gene: TRBJ1-5
v_gene: TRBV4-2
CDR3aa: CASSQEQGARNQPQHF

j_gene: TRBJ2-1
v_gene: TRBV5-1
CDR3aa: CASSTPSPGDEQFF

j_gene: TRBJ2-2
v_gene: TRBV7-9
CDR3aa: CASSFSLTRNTGELFF

j_gene: TRBJ2-7
v_gene: TRBV4-2
CDR3aa: CASSPGPGVEDEQYF